A single sample is the source of the 17 T cell receptor beta chains below, sequenced in a study of CXCR3-negative and CXCR3-positive naive CD8 T cells. UMI-labeled 5' RACE yielded the TRB cDNA libraries. TCRdb re-called the 5' RACE reads and catalogs CDR3 proteins one per entry, DNA excluded. The sample's table shows roughly 45,000 distinct CDR3 sequences. The sequencing sample was made of naive CXCR3- CD8+ T cells from blood. Described subset: CD45RO-CCR7+CD27+CD95- naive CD8+ T cells lacking CXCR3 (TNR3-). Receptors originate from a human donor in good health. Some clones in this sample may be carry-over from other donors' samples.

The chain employs TRBV21-1 and TRBJ2-7. TRBV21-1 has pseudogene status. The CDR3 is 12 residues long. The CDR3 loop reads CASRGFTYEQYF.

V is TRBV29-1 and J is TRBJ2-7. This CDR3 is built from 12 residues. The V gene's germline CDR1 is SQVTM and CDR2 ANQGSEA. The chain's CDR3 is CSVEAQNYEQYF.

V and J are TRBV20-1 and TRBJ2-7; with no DNA, the TCRdb D assignment of TRBD1 cannot be verified. Germline V lookup: CDR1 DFQATT, CDR2 SNEGSKA (reference sequence). The CDR3 contains 11 residues. CDR3 sequence: CSVWGGREQYF.

The V gene is TRBV12-3 or TRBV12-4, the J gene TRBJ2-7; TCRdb indicates TRBD1, and absent DNA this call remains unverified. This CDR3 comprises 14 residues. CDR3 loop: CASLQGQGPYEQYF.

V gene TRBV6-5 combines with J gene TRBJ2-7. In germline, CDR1 is MNHEY, CDR2 SVGAGI. The CDR3 covers 14 residues. The CDR3 reads CASSYSDSLYEQYF.

The rearrangement uses TRBV28 and TRBJ1-1; TCRdb names TRBD1, which stays unverified in the absence of DNA. CDR1 MDHEN and CDR2 SYDVKM come from the germline V gene. This CDR3 region has 13 residues. The CDR3 region is CATRQGAGTEAFF. Together with reference TRBV28 and TRBJ1-1, the CDR3 gives the full variable domain: DVKVTQSSRYLVKRTGEKVFLECVQDMDHENMFWYRQDPGLGLRLIYFSYDVKMKEKGDIPEGYSVSREKKERFSLILESASTNQTSMYLCATRQGAGTEAFFGQGTRLTVV.

The CDR3 region is CSVEATGPQANSYEQYF. This chain joins TRBV29-1 and TRBJ2-7; TCRdb's assignment of TRBD2 cannot be checked, as there is no DNA. Per germline, CDR1 SQVTM and CDR2 ANQGSEA. CDR3 size: 17 residues.

The chain carries TRBV4-1 and TRBJ2-7; TCRdb calls TRBD1, which cannot be checked without DNA. This CDR3 contains 14 residues. The germline CDR1 and CDR2 sequences are MGHRA and YSYEKL. The CDR3 is CASSQGQGNYEQYF.

The chain uses TRBV5-1 and TRBJ1-2; with no DNA, the TCRdb D assignment of TRBD1 cannot be verified. The CDR3 consists of 15 residues. Germline values: CDR1 SGHRS, CDR2 YFSETQ. The CDR3 protein is CASSPGTGEDYGYTF.

J is TRBJ2-2 and V is TRBV20-1; without DNA, the TCRdb call of TRBD1 cannot be checked. CDR3 length: 14 residues. Germline values: CDR1 DFQATT, CDR2 SNEGSKA (reference sequence). CDR3 region: CSVRRQGDTGELFF.

The V and J genes are TRBV6-2 or TRBV6-3 and TRBJ2-3. The CDR3 covers 13 residues. The germline V gene encodes CDR1 MNHEY and CDR2 SVGEGT. This CDR3 reads CASSPLGADTQYF.

The genes are TRBV4-2 and TRBJ2-1; with no DNA, the TCRdb D assignment of TRBD2 cannot be verified. This CDR3 region has 18 residues. Germline V gene lookup returns CDR1 LGHNA and CDR2 YNFKEQ. This chain's CDR3 is CASSQGPYSGIGEDEQFF.

The chain is built from TRBV29-1 and TRBJ2-7. The CDR3 length is 12 residues. Germline V gene sequence: CDR1 SQVTM, CDR2 ANQGSEA. The CDR3: CSVVGSSREQYF.

The chain recombines TRBV5-1 with TRBJ1-1. This CDR3 has 15 amino acids. CDR1 SGHRS and CDR2 YFSETQ come from the germline V gene. The CDR3 loop is CASSLARSLNTEAFF.

The chain links TRBV7-9 to TRBJ2-7; TCRdb's D call of TRBD2 is untestable without DNA. Germline CDR1 SEHNR, CDR2 FQNEAQ (reference sequence). The CDR3 totals 15 residues. The CDR3 region is CASSLAVGSIDEQYF. Filled out from reference TRBV7-9 and TRBJ2-7, the complete variable domain reads DTGVSQNPRHKITKRGQNVTFRCDPISEHNRLYWYRQTLGQGPEFLTYFQNEAQLEKSRLLSDRFSAERPKGSFSTLEIQRTEQGDSAMYLCASSLAVGSIDEQYFGPGTRLTVT.

The chain uses TRBV28 and TRBJ1-5. The CDR3 runs 14 residues. The germline V gene has CDR1 MDHEN and CDR2 SYDVKM. The CDR3 here is CASSFSSANQPQHF.

The chain is built from TRBV10-3 and TRBJ2-2. This CDR3 is built from 14 residues. Germline V CDR1 and CDR2: ENHRY, SYGVKD. CDR3 protein: CAIRSSENTGELFF.